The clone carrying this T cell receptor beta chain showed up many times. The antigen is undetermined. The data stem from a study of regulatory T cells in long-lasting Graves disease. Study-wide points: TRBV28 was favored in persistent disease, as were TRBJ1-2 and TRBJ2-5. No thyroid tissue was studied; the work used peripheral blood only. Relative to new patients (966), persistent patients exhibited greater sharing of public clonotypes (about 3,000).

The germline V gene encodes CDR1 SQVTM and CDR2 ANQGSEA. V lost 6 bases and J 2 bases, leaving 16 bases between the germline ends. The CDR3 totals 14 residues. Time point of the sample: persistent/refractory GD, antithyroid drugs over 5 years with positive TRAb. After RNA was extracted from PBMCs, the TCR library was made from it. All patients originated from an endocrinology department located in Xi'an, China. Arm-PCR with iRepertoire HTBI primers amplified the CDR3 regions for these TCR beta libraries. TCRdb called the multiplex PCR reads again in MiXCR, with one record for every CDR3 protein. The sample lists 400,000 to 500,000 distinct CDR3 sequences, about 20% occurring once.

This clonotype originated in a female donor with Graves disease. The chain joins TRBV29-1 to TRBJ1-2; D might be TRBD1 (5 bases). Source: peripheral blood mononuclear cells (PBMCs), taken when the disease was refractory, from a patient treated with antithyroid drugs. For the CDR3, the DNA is TGCAGCGTGGATCTCGGGACTTCGAACTATGGCTACACCTTC. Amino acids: CSVDLGTSNYGYTF.